This entry concerns a single T cell receptor (beta chain). The CDR3 covers 19 residues. Trimming stripped 0 bases from V and 0 bases from J, with 15 bases between. Looked up from germline, CDR1 is LGHNA and CDR2 is YNFKEQ. Random hexamers primed reverse transcription of 0.5 to 1 ug RNA. An immunoSEQ multiplex PCR generated amplified TCR beta CDR3 products spanning 54 Vbeta and 13 Jbeta. TCRdb reprocessed the immunoSEQ multiplex PCR reads via MiXCR and lists one record per CDR3 protein. The sample comprises about 200,000 distinct CDR3 sequences, 85% to 95% of which are singletons, and 0.095% to 0.12% rests with the top ten. This entry belongs to a study of CD8 T cells in Susac syndrome.

The clonotype comes from a human donor in good health. The sample consisted of CD4+ T cells from PBMCs. The V call is TRBV4-2, the J call TRBJ2-6; possibly TRBD1 for D (6 bases). The CDR3 DNA reads as TGTGCCAGCAGCCAAGAAGTCAGGGGCCCGGGCTCTGGGGCCAACGTCCTGACTTTC. Encoded protein: CASSQEVRGPGSGANVLTF.